A single sample is the source of the 5 T cell receptor beta chains below, sequenced in a study of blood T cell repertoires in COVID-19. Produced via immunoSEQ multiplex PCR; TCRdb's table is partial and in-frame only. The repertoire holds roughly 220,000 clones, with 81% as singletons. The specimen was peripheral blood. Receptors were obtained from a woman aged 80 or over with COVID-19, enrolled during active disease.

The V and J genes are TRBV7-3 and TRBJ2-1; D may be TRBD2 (5 bases). In germline, CDR1 is SGHTA, CDR2 FQGTGA. The CDR3 contains 18 residues. The V end was cut by 2 bases, the J end by 5 bases, with 22 bases between. CDR3 DNA sequence: TGTGCCAGCAGCTTATACCCCCCCGCCAGCGGAGTCAACAATGAGCAGTTCTTC. Translation: CASSLYPPASGVNNEQFF. Together with reference TRBV7-3 and TRBJ2-1, the CDR3 gives the full variable domain: GAGVSQTPSNKVTEKGKYVELRCDPISGHTALYWYRQSLGQGPEFLIYFQGTGAADDSGLPNDRFFAVRPEGSVSTLKIQRTERGDSAVYLCASSLYPPASGVNNEQFFGPGTRLTVL.

The gene calls are TRBV3-1 (or the pseudogene TRBV3-2) and TRBJ2-4, with D perhaps matching TRBD1 (5 bases). Germline V gene data show CDR1 as LGHDT and CDR2 as YNNKEL (reference sequence). V lost 4 bases, J lost 0 bases, and 7 bases lay in between. The CDR3 totals 14 residues. The CDR3 loop reads CASSRQLAKNIQYF. In DNA, the CDR3 is TGTGCCAGCAGCCGACAGTTAGCCAAAAACATTCAGTACTTC.

A note on this clone: This sample includes further DNA sequences coding for the same CDR3. The chain uses TRBV7-2 and TRBJ1-5; 9 bases are shared with TRBD1. Per germline, CDR1 SGHTA and CDR2 FQGNSA. This CDR3 has 14 residues. V lost 2 bases and J lost 7; bases outside the gene matches: 3. CDR3 in amino acids: CASSLRQGDQPQHF. CDR3 nucleotides: TGTGCCAGCAGCTTAAGACAGGGGGACCAGCCCCAGCATTTT.

This chain uses TRBV2 with TRBJ2-1, with 7 nucleotides matching TRBD2. The V segment lost 6 bases and the J segment 10 bases; nucleotides outside the gene matches: 3. CDR3 length: 11 amino acids. CDR1 and CDR2 (germline): SNHLY, FYNNEI. This CDR3 reads CASREGLEQFF. CDR3 sequence (DNA): TGTGCCAGCAGGGAGGGACTAGAGCAGTTCTTC.

The chain has TRBV6-5 and TRBJ2-1; 7 nucleotides line up with TRBD1. J gave up 5 bases and V 6 bases, and 10 bases lay outside the gene matches. Germline assignment: CDR1 MNHEY and CDR2 SVGAGI. This CDR3 is 15 amino acids long. The CDR3 nucleotides are TGTGCCAGCAGAAGGTCGACAGGGACCAACAATGAGCAGTTCTTC. Its protein is CASRRSTGTNNEQFF.